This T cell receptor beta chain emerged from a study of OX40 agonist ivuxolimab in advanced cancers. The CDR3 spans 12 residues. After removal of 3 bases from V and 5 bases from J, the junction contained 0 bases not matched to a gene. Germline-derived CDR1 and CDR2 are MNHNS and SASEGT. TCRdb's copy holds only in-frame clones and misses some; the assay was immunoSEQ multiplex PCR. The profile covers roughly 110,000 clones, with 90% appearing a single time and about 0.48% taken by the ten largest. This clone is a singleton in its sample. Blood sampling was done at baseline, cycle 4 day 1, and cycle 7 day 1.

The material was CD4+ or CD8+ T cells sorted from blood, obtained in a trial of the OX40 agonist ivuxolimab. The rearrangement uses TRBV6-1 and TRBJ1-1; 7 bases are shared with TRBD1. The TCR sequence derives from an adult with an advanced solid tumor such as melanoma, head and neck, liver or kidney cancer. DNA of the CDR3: TGTGCCAGCAGTGACAGGGGGACTGAAGCTTTCTTT. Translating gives CASSDRGTEAFF.